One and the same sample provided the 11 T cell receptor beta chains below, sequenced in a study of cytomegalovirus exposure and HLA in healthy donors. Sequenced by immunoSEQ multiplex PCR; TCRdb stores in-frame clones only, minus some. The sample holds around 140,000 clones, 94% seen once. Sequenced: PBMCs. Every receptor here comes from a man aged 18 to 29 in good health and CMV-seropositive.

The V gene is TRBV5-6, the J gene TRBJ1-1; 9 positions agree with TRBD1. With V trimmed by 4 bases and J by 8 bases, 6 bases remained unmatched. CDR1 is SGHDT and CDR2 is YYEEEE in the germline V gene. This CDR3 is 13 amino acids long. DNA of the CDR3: TGTGCCAGCAGCCTCCGACAGGGGGTCGAAGCTTTCTTT. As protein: CASSLRQGVEAFF.

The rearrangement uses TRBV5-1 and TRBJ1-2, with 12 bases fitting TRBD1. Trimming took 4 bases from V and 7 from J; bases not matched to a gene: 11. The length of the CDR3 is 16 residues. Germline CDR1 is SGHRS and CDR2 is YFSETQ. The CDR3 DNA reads TGCGCCAGCAGCGCCACTCCGGGACAGGGGGCAGGTGGCTACACCTTC. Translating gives CASSATPGQGAGGYTF.

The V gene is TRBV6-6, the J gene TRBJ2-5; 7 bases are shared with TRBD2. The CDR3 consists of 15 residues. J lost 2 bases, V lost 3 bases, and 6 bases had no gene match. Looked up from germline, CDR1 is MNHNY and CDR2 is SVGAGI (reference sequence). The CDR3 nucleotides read TGTGCCAGCAGTTATGTCCGGCGGGAGCAAGAGACCCAGTACTTC. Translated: CASSYVRREQETQYF.

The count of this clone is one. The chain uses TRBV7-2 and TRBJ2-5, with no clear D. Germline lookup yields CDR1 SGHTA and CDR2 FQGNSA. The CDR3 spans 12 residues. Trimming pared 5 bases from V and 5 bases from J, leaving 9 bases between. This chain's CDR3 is CASSPSRETQYF. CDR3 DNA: TGTGCCAGCAGCCCTTCTCGGGAGACCCAGTACTTC.

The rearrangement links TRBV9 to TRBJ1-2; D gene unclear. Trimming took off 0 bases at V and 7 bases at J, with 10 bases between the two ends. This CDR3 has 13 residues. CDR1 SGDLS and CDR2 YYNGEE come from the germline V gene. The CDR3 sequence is CASSVGIEGGYTF. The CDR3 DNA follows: TGTGCCAGCAGCGTAGGGATCGAGGGTGGCTACACCTTC.

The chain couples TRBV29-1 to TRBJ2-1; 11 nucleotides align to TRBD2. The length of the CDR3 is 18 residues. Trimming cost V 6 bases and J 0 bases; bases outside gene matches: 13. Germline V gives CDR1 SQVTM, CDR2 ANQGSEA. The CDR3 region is CSVRGTSGSSSSYNEQFF. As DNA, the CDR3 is TGCAGCGTCCGAGGGACTAGCGGATCCTCGAGCTCCTACAATGAGCAGTTCTTC.

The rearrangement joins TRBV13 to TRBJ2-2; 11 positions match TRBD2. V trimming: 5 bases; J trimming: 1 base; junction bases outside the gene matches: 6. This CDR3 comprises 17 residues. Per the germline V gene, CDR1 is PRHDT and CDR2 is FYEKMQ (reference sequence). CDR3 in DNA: TGTGCCAGCAGCCCGACCGGGACTAGCGGGAACACCGGGGAGCTGTTTTTT. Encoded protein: CASSPTGTSGNTGELFF.

CDR3 DNA: TGCGCCAGCAGTCGGGACAGAAGAAGCTCCTACGAGCAGTACTTC. Translated, it gives CASSRDRRSSYEQYF. This sequence joins TRBV5-1 and TRBJ2-7; TRBD1 agrees at 7 bases. Germline assignment: CDR1 SGHRS and CDR2 YFSETQ. V gave up 5 bases and J gave up 0 bases; unmatched junction bases: 8. The CDR3 covers 15 residues.

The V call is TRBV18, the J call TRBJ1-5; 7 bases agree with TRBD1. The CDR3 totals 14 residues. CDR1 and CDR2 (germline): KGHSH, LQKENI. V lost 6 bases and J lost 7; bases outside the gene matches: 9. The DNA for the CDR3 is TGTGCCAGCTCCGAACAGGGGACGGGACAGCCCCAGCATTTT. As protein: CASSEQGTGQPQHF.

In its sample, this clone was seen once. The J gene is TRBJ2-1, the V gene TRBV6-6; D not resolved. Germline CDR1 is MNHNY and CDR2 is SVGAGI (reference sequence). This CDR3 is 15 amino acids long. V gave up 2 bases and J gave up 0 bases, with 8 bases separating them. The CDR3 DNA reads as TGTGCCAGCAGTTACCTTAGCACCTCCTACAATGAGCAGTTCTTC. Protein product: CASSYLSTSYNEQFF.

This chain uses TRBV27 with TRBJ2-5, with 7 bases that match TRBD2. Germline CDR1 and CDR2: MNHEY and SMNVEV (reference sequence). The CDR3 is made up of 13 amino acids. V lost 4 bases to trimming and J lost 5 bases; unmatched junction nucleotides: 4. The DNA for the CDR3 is TGTGCCAGCAGTTCCATGGGGGGGGAGACCCAGTACTTC. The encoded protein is CASSSMGGETQYF.